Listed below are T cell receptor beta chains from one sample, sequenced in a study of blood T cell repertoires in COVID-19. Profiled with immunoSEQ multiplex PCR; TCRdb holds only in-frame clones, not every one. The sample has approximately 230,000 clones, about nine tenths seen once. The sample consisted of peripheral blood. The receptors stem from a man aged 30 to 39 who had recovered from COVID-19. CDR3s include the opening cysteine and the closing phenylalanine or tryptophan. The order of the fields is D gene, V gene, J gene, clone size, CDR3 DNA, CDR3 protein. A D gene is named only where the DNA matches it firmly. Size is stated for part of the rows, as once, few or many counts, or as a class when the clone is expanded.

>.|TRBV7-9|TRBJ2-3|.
TGTGCCAGCAGCTCCCTGGGGCGGGGATGGGGCACAGATACGCAGTATTTT
CASSSLGRGWGTDTQYF
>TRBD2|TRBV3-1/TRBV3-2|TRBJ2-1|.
TGTGCCAGCAGCCAAGAGGCGGGGGGGTTCTACAATGAGCAGTTCTTC
CASSQEAGGFYNEQFF
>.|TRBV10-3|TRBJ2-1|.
TGTGCCATCAGTGGCCCGACAGGTTGGGATCGCAATGAGCAGTTCTTC
CAISGPTGWDRNEQFF
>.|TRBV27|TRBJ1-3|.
TGTGCCAGCAGTTTATTCGGGGGGACCTCTGGAAACACCATATATTTT
CASSLFGGTSGNTIYF
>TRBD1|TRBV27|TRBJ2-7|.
TGTGCCAGCAGGGGGACAGGGACATTCTGGCAGTACTTC
CASRGTGTFWQYF
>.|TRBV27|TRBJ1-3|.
TGTGCCAGCAGTTTAAAAGGAGTTTCTGGAAACACCATATATTTT
CASSLKGVSGNTIYF
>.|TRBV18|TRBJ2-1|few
TGTGCCAGCTCACCACCGAAACACGGTCGAGGCAATGAGCAGTTCTTC
CASSPPKHGRGNEQFF
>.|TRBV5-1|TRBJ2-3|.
TGCGCCAGCACTGGGGGGGCCAGCACAGATACGCAGTATTTT
CASTGGASTDTQYF
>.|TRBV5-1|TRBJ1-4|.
TGCGCCAGCAGCTTGTTTAGCGGGGGAGAGGAAAAACTGTTTTTT
CASSLFSGGEEKLFF
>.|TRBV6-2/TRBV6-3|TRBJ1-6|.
TGTGCCAGCAGTACCCAAATCGGGGGATCCCTCCACTTT
CASSTQIGGSLHF
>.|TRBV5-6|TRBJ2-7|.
TGTGCCAGCAGCTTGGATCTGGAATCGGGTGAGCAGTACTTC
CASSLDLESGEQYF
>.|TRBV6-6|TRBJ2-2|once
TGTGCCAGCAGTTGGGGACAGAACACCGGGGAGCTGTTTTTT
CASSWGQNTGELFF
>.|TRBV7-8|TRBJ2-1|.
TGTGCCAGCAGCTTAAACTGGGTGGAGACGGAGCAGTTCTTC
CASSLNWVETEQFF
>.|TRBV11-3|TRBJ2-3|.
TGTGCCAGCAGCTTAGGAACCAGCGGGCGCACAGATACGCAGTATTTT
CASSLGTSGRTDTQYF
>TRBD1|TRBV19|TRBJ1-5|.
TGTGCCAGTAGTTCAGCGAAAACACAGGGGTGGCCCCAGCATTTT
CASSSAKTQGWPQHF
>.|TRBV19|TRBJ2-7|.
TGTGCCAGTAGTATTGCGGTTCGTGGGGCCGTGGTCGAGCAGTACTTC
CASSIAVRGAVVEQYF
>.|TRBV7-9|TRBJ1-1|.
TGTGCCAGCAGCTTAGCCTACAGGGCTAGGACTGAAGCTTTCTTT
CASSLAYRARTEAFF
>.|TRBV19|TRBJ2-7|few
TGTGCCAGTAGTATCGGAGGCTTAAGTGACGAGCAGTACTTC
CASSIGGLSDEQYF
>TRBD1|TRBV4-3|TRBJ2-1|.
TGCGCCAGCAGCCGACGCTGGACAGGACCCTACAATGAGCAGTTCTTC
CASSRRWTGPYNEQFF
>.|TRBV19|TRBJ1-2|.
TGTGCCAGTAGTATTACCGGAGTCGGCGATGGCTACACCTTC
CASSITGVGDGYTF
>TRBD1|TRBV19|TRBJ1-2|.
TGTGCCAGTACTGACAGGGAGGCTGGCTACACCTTC
CASTDREAGYTF
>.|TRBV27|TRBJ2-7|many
TGTGCCAGCAGCCAGTACGAGCAGTACTTC
CASSQYEQYF
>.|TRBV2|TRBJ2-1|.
TGTGCCAGCGAGGCAGGGTACAATGAGCAGTTCTTC
CASEAGYNEQFF
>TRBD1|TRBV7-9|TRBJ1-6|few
TGTGCCAGCAGCTCTGGGGACAGTCTGAATTCACCCCTCCACTTT
CASSSGDSLNSPLHF
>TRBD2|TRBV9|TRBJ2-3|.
TGTGCCAGCAGCGTTTTCGCGGGGGGGAGAGGCCCAGATACGCAGTATTTT
CASSVFAGGRGPDTQYF
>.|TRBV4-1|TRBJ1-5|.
TGCGCCAGCGGACTACATATGGTTAGCAATCAGCCCCAGCATTTT
CASGLHMVSNQPQHF
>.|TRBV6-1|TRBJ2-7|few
TGTGCCAGCAGTGAGTATCCCCCCCCCTACGAGCAGTACTTC
CASSEYPPPYEQYF
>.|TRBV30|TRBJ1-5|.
TGTGCCTGGAGTGGGAGAGGCGAACCCCAGCATTTT
CAWSGRGEPQHF
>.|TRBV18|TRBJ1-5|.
TGTGCCAGCTCACCATTAGAGGATAGCAATCAGCCCCAGCATTTT
CASSPLEDSNQPQHF
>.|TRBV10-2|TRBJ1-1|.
TGCGCCAGCAGTGCAGGCAGGGCGAACACTGAAGCTTTCTTT
CASSAGRANTEAFF
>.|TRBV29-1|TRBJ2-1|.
TGCAGCGGCAGATCAAGTAGACAGAGCTCCTACAATGAGCAGTTCTTC
CSGRSSRQSSYNEQFF
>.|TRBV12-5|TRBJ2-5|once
TGTGCTAGTGGTTTGGTACGCGGCAGTCGCCAAGAGACCCAGTACTTC
CASGLVRGSRQETQYF
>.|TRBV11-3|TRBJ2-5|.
TGTGCCAGCAGCTTGGGGCAGGGGGGACAGACCCAGTACTTC
CASSLGQGGQTQYF
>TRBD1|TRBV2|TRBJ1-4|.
TGTGCCAGCAGTTACGGGACAGGCTCGAATGAAAAACTGTTTTTT
CASSYGTGSNEKLFF
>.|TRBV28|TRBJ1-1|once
TGTGCCAGCGACAGAGAAGCTTTCTTT
CASDREAFF
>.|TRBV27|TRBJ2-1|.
TGTGCCAGCAGTATTAGCGGCCCTTGGAATGAGCAGTTCTTC
CASSISGPWNEQFF
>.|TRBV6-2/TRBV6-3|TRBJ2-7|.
TGTGCCAGCAGTTACTCGCCGGGGATCCACGAGCAGTACTTC
CASSYSPGIHEQYF
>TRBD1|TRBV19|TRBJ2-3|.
TGTGCCAGTAGTGTGACAGGGACGGTGAGCACAGATACGCAGTATTTT
CASSVTGTVSTDTQYF
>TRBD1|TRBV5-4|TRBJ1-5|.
TGTGCCAGCAGCTTGGATGGGACAGGAGATCAGCCCCAGCATTTT
CASSLDGTGDQPQHF
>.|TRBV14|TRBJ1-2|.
TGTGCCAGCAGCCAAGCGTTATCGGGAAACTATGGCTACACCTTC
CASSQALSGNYGYTF
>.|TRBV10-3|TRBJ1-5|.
TGTGCCATCAGTGGGGGACAAAACAATCAGCCCCAGCATTTT
CAISGGQNNQPQHF
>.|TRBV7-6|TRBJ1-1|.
TGTGCCAGCAGTTATGACAGTCTGAACACTGAAGCTTTCTTT
CASSYDSLNTEAFF
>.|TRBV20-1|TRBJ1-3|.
TGCAGTGCTAGTACGGACACCCAGAGCTCTGGAAACACCATATATTTT
CSASTDTQSSGNTIYF
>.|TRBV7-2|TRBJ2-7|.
TGTGCCAGCAGCTCGCGGGTCGGGAGCCCCTACGAGCAGTACTTC
CASSSRVGSPYEQYF
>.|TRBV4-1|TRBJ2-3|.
TGCGCCAGCAGCCAAGACGGGCGAACGGGGACGCAGTATTTT
CASSQDGRTGTQYF
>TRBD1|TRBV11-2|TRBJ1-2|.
TGTGCCAGCAGCTTACCCGGGACAGGGGGTCATGGCTACACCTTC
CASSLPGTGGHGYTF
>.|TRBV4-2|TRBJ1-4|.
TGTGCCAGCAGCCAAATACGGGAAAAACTGTTTTTT
CASSQIREKLFF
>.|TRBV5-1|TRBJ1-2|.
TGCGCCAGCAGCCGAGGGGACTCCCGAGGCCCTAACTATGGCTACACCTTC
CASSRGDSRGPNYGYTF
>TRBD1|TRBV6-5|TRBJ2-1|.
TGTGCCAGCAGTCTACGACAGGGATGGGGTGAGCAGTTCTTC
CASSLRQGWGEQFF
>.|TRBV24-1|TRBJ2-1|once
TGTGCCACCAGTGATTCAGGCAGGGGATCCCACAATGAGCAGTTCTTC
CATSDSGRGSHNEQFF
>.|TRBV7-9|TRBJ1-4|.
TGTGCCAGCAGCTTACGACAGAATAATGAAAAACTGTTTTTT
CASSLRQNNEKLFF
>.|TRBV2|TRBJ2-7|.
TGTGCCAGCACCCGACGGTCGGCTAGCTCCAGATACGAGCAGTACTTC
CASTRRSASSRYEQYF
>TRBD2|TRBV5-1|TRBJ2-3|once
TGCGCCAGCAGCTTGGTTGTCCTAGCGGGGGTATTAGATACGCAGTATTTT
CASSLVVLAGVLDTQYF
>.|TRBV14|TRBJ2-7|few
TGTGCCAGCAGCCAAGGAGTAATACCCTACGAGCAGTACTTC
CASSQGVIPYEQYF
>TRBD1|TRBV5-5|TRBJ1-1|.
TGTGCCAGCAGCTTGCGGACAGGGATGAACACTGAAGCTTTCTTT
CASSLRTGMNTEAFF
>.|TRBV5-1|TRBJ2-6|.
TGCGCCAGCAGCGCTCGACAGAGCTCTGGGGCCAACGTCCTGACTTTC
CASSARQSSGANVLTF
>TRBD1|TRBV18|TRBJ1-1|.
TGTGCCAGCTCACCTGACAGGGGAGGCACTGAAGCTTTCTTT
CASSPDRGGTEAFF
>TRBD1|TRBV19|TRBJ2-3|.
TGTGCCAGTAGTATTAGGACAGGGGACACAGATACGCAGTATTTT
CASSIRTGDTDTQYF